This T cell receptor (beta chain) was recovered during a study of blood T cell repertoires in COVID-19. Study-wide background: The United States, Italy and Spain supplied acute and convalescent COVID-19 samples. The analysed material was cDNA or gDNA that came from T cells, B-cell-depleted T cells, or PBMCs.

Original analysis: It was from reference gene primer amplification that nucleated cell counts were estimated. Clones were read by immunoSEQ multiplex PCR, and TCRdb kept only the in-frame ones, dropping some. The V and J calls and clone size come from that table; D and trimming were worked out from the DNA. In the table there are about 42,000 clones, approximately 86% of which are singletons. The material sequenced was peripheral blood. The sequence derives from a man between 65 and 85 years old with acute or convalescent COVID-19.

DNA of the CDR3: TGTGCCAGTAGTTCCCAGGGAGGTCAGAATTCACCCCTCCACTTT. As protein: CASSSQGGQNSPLHF. V gene TRBV19 combines with J gene TRBJ1-6; tentative D call: TRBD1 (5 bases). CDR3 length: 15 amino acids. Germline V lookup: CDR1 LNHDA, CDR2 SQIVND (reference sequence). Trimming stripped 5 bases from V and 7 bases from J, with 15 bases between.